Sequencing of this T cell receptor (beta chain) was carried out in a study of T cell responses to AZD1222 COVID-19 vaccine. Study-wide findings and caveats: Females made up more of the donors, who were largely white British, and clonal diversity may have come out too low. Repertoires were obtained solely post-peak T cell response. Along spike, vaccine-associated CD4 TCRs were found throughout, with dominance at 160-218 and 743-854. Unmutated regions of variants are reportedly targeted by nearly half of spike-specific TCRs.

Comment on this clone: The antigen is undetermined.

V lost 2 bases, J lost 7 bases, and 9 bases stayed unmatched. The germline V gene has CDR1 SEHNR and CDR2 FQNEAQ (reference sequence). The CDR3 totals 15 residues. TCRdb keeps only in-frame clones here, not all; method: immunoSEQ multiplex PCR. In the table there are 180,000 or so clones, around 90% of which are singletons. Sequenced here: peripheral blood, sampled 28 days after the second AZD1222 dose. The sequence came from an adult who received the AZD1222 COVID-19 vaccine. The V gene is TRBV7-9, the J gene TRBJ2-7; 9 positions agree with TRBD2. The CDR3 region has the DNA TGTGCCAGCAGCTTAATTGCGGGAGGGCCTGAAGAGCAGTACTTC. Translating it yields CASSLIAGGPEEQYF. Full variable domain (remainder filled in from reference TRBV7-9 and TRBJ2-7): DTGVSQNPRHKITKRGQNVTFRCDPISEHNRLYWYRQTLGQGPEFLTYFQNEAQLEKSRLLSDRFSAERPKGSFSTLEIQRTEQGDSAMYLCASSLIAGGPEEQYFGPGTRLTVT.